This T cell receptor beta chain came from a study of T cell repertoires in cytomegalovirus infection. The wider study: CMV infection plus the matching HLA type was flagged by public TCR beta signatures. Notes on the study in general: Based on cumulative public TCR beta family frequency, carriers of CMV plus the relevant HLA were identified. Within the response measured ex vivo, HLA-C-restricted CMV-specific TCR beta clonotypes were dominant.

The V segment lost 6 bases and the J segment 5 bases; nucleotides outside the gene matches: 5. Germline V gene lookup returns CDR1 SQVTM and CDR2 ANQGSEA. The CDR3 covers 13 residues. About this clonotype itself: Its target is not known.

TCRdb fed the reads into MiXCR, producing one record per CDR3 protein. The sample consists of 680,000 or so distinct CDR3 sequences, less than 40% of them appearing once. The sequenced sample consisted of PBMCs. The source of this sequence is a human donor in good health (CMV status not recorded). Some clones in this sample may be carry-over from other donors' samples. The V and J genes are TRBV29-1 and TRBJ2-5; the match to TRBD1 covers 11 bases. The DNA for the CDR3 is TGCAGCGTCGAGGACAGGGGGCTGGAGACCCAGTACTTC. It yields the protein CSVEDRGLETQYF. The full variable domain, with the rest looked up from reference TRBV29-1 and TRBJ2-5, is SAVISQKPSRDICQRGTSLTIQCQVDSQVTMMFWYRQQPGQSLTLIATANQGSEATYESGFVIDKFPISRPNLTFSTLTVSNMSPEDSSIYLCSVEDRGLETQYFGPGTRLLVL.